This T cell receptor beta chain was recorded in a study of shared clonotypes between healthy human individuals. Study results and limitations: A limitation of the genetic and exposure-history diversity represented arose from few donors. Generally, naive subsets came out with larger estimated richness than memory subsets.

For this clone: The antigen remains undetermined. The junction departs from the called germline gene at one end, perhaps through a read error.

The investigators split CD4+ cells into a CD45RA+ naive subset and a CD45RA-negative memory subset. Here immunoSEQ multiplex PCR was the method, and the copy in TCRdb shows in-frame clones only, minus some. The data show about a million clones, about 80% seen once. Germline loops: CDR1 WNHNN, CDR2 SYGVQD (reference sequence). The CDR3 has 18 amino acids. Sample: memory CD4+ T cells from PBMCs. Specified subset: CD45RA-negative fraction. The clonotype comes from a man younger than 35 in good health. Some clones in this sample may be carry-over from other donors' samples. The rearrangement joins TRBV10-1 to TRBJ2-7; 11 nucleotides agree with TRBD2. The CDR3 sequence is CASGGGWLAGGPCPGADF. Here the CDR3 DNA reads TGCGCCAGCGGAGGTGGGTGGCTAGCGGGAGGTCCATGCCCCGGGGCGGACTTC.